This entry lists 22 T cell receptor beta chains sequenced from one sample in a study of blood T cell repertoires in COVID-19. Profiled with immunoSEQ multiplex PCR; TCRdb holds only in-frame clones, not every one. This table has roughly 230,000 clones, 80% to 95% appearing once. Source material: peripheral blood. These receptors were obtained from a man aged 25-45 years with COVID-19, enrolled during active disease.

The chain combines TRBV3-1 (or the pseudogene TRBV3-2) with TRBJ2-2; tentative D call: TRBD1 (6 bases). In germline, CDR1 is LGHDT, CDR2 YNNKEL (reference sequence). The V end was cut by 4 bases, the J end by 5 bases, with 14 bases between. The CDR3 sequence is 15 residues long. CDR3 protein: CASSRRAQGTGELFF. Written as DNA, the CDR3 is TGTGCCAGCAGCCGCAGGGCTCAGGGGACCGGGGAGCTGTTTTTT.

The chain is built from TRBV6-5 and TRBJ1-1, with TRBD1 as a possible D gene (5 bases). This CDR3 comprises 13 residues. Trimming stripped 7 bases from V and 11 bases from J, with 20 bases between. The germline CDR1 and CDR2 sequences are MNHEY and SVGAGI. CDR3 residues: CASTWGRGGIAFF. CDR3 bases: TGTGCCAGCACCTGGGGGAGGGGAGGAATCGCTTTCTTT.

The chain couples TRBV5-4 to TRBJ1-2; tentatively, D is TRBD1 (5 bases). V dropped 0 bases and J dropped 0 bases, with 9 bases sitting between them. CDR1 and CDR2 from the germline V gene are SGHNT and YYREEE (reference sequence). The CDR3 spans 15 residues. CDR3 sequence (DNA): TGTGCCAGCAGCTTGGTGGGGCCCCCTAACTATGGCTACACCTTC. Protein product: CASSLVGPPNYGYTF.

This rearrangement joins TRBV29-1 to TRBJ2-1; TRBD2 might be the D (5 bases). Trimming shortened V by 7 bases and J by 0 bases, and 10 bases separated the two germline ends. CDR1 is SQVTM, CDR2 ANQGSEA, per germline. This CDR3 has 13 residues. Here the CDR3 reads CSAGVSSYNEQFF. Here the CDR3 DNA reads TGCAGCGCCGGGGTAAGCTCCTACAATGAGCAGTTCTTC.

V usage is TRBV5-1 and J usage is TRBJ2-5; 8 bases are shared with TRBD1. The CDR3 extends over 14 amino acids. CDR1 is SGHRS and CDR2 is YFSETQ in the germline V gene. V lost 4 bases to trimming and J lost 5 bases; unmatched junction nucleotides: 7. In DNA form, the CDR3 reads TGCGCCAGCAGCCACGGACAGGGCAGGGAGACCCAGTACTTC. Translating gives CASSHGQGRETQYF.

A note on this clone: Different DNA sequences within this sample yield the same CDR3. This chain links TRBV18 with TRBJ1-3, with no clear D. This CDR3 region has 14 residues. CDR1 KGHSH and CDR2 LQKENI come from the germline V gene. V dropped 2 bases and J dropped 0 bases, with 5 bases sitting between them. The CDR3 region is CASSPGSSGNTIYF. DNA for the CDR3: TGTGCCAGCTCACCAGGTAGCTCTGGAAACACCATATATTTT.

The chain is built from TRBV2 and TRBJ1-2; maybe TRBD1 (6 bases). CDR1 SNHLY and CDR2 FYNNEI come from the germline V gene. The V end was cut by 6 bases, the J end by 4 bases, with 12 bases between. The CDR3 spans 13 residues. In DNA form, the CDR3 reads TGTGCCAGCAGCAGGGGACCCGCCTATGGCTACACCTTC. Protein product: CASSRGPAYGYTF.

The chain couples TRBV4-1 to TRBJ1-2; D perhaps matches TRBD1 (5 bases). CDR1 and CDR2 from the germline V gene are MGHRA and YSYEKL. The germline V and J ends were trimmed by 4 bases and 6 bases, with 18 bases remaining between them. The CDR3 is made up of 15 amino acids. The CDR3 nucleotides are TGCGCCAGCAGCCCCTCTCGGGAGGGGTTGCATGGCTACACCTTC. Translating gives CASSPSREGLHGYTF.

This chain connects TRBV5-1 to TRBJ2-3, with TRBD2 identical over 13 bases. CDR3 length: 16 residues. Germline CDR1 reads SGHRS; CDR2 reads YFSETQ. The ends lost 1 base at V and 4 bases at J; junction bases unmatched: 3. DNA for the CDR3: TGCGCCAGCAGCTTGCTACTAGCGGGGGGGTCAGATACGCAGTATTTT. It yields the protein CASSLLLAGGSDTQYF.

This chain joins TRBV19 and TRBJ1-1, with D unclear. The CDR3 is made up of 14 amino acids. Germline CDR1 and CDR2: LNHDA and SQIVND (reference sequence). V was shortened by 3 bases and J by 3 bases, with 11 bases between the two germline ends. This CDR3 reads CASSILGRDTEAFF. CDR3 nucleotides: TGTGCCAGTAGTATCCTAGGGAGGGACACTGAAGCTTTCTTT.

The chain couples TRBV5-6 to TRBJ1-6, with D unresolved. This CDR3 spans 16 amino acids. The germline V gene encodes CDR1 SGHDT and CDR2 YYEEEE. V was trimmed by 3 bases and J by 6 bases, leaving 16 bases between them. CDR3 in amino acids: CASSSLWPEINSPLHF. DNA for the CDR3: TGTGCCAGCAGCTCCCTCTGGCCAGAAATTAATTCACCCCTCCACTTT.

The chain carries TRBV5-1 and TRBJ2-1; 11 nucleotides match TRBD1. Trimming took 2 bases from V and 7 from J; bases not matched to a gene: 5. The germline V gene encodes CDR1 SGHRS and CDR2 YFSETQ. CDR3 length equals 15 residues. CDR3 coding DNA: TGCGCCAGCAGCTTCCGGACAGGGGGCTTGAATGAGCAGTTCTTC. Residues: CASSFRTGGLNEQFF. Based on the CDR3 plus reference TRBV5-1 and TRBJ2-1, the full variable domain is KAGVTQTPRYLIKTRGQQVTLSCSPISGHRSVSWYQQTPGQGLQFLFEYFSETQRNKGNFPGRFSGRQFSNSRSEMNVSTLELGDSALYLCASSFRTGGLNEQFFGPGTRLTVL.

About this clone itself: Other nucleotide sequences from this sample produce the same CDR3. This sequence joins TRBV5-4 and TRBJ1-2, with 7 positions matching TRBD1. The CDR3 is made up of 14 amino acids. Trimming at V came to 4 bases and at J to 2 bases, leaving 5 bases not matched to a gene. Germline CDR1 is SGHNT and CDR2 is YYREEE (reference sequence). The CDR3: CASSLLQGNYGYTF. The CDR3 nucleotides are TGTGCCAGCAGCCTCCTACAGGGGAACTATGGCTACACCTTC.

V gene TRBV9 combines with J gene TRBJ2-5, with no clear D. The V and J ends lost 0 bases and 4 bases respectively, with 13 bases between them. Germline assignment: CDR1 SGDLS and CDR2 YYNGEE. The CDR3 runs to 15 residues. CDR3 DNA sequence: TGTGCCAGCAGCGTAGGTCCCGAGGTGGTAGAGACCCAGTACTTC. Translated: CASSVGPEVVETQYF.

The rearrangement joins TRBV7-3 to TRBJ2-2, with D perhaps TRBD1 (5 bases). The germline CDR1 and CDR2 sequences are SGHTA and FQGTGA. V lost 0 bases and J 0 bases, leaving 29 bases between the germline ends. CDR3 length: 23 amino acids. The CDR3 DNA reads as TGTGCCAGCAGCTTAACTATTGGTAGTTCGTTGGGCAGGGCTTCGGCGAACACCGGGGAGCTGTTTTTT. It specifies CASSLTIGSSLGRASANTGELFF.

As DNA, the CDR3 is TGCGCCAGCAGCCAAGAGGGGATCCCGGGGTCACCCCTCCACTTT. Protein: CASSQEGIPGSPLHF. The chain employs TRBV4-1 and TRBJ1-6; the D is unclear. V dropped 0 bases and J dropped 10 bases, with 13 bases sitting between them. The CDR3 has 15 residues. Germline V gene lookup returns CDR1 MGHRA and CDR2 YSYEKL.

The chain links TRBV11-3 to TRBJ1-6, with D unclear. Trimming took off 0 bases at V and 7 bases at J, with 7 bases between the two ends. The CDR3 covers 14 residues. Germline V gene sequence: CDR1 SGHNT, CDR2 YENEEA. The CDR3 protein is CASSLEQLNSPLHF. The CDR3 coding sequence is TGTGCCAGCAGCTTAGAACAGCTAAATTCACCCCTCCACTTT.

About this clone: Different DNA sequences within this sample yield the same CDR3. The V call is TRBV18, the J call TRBJ1-5; TRBD1 is a possible D gene (5 bases). The CDR3 totals 13 residues. V lost 2 bases, J lost 5 bases, and 7 bases lay in between. From germline, CDR1 is KGHSH and CDR2 LQKENI. CDR3 sequence (DNA): TGTGCCAGCTCACCAGGGGGGGATCAGCCCCAGCATTTT. This encodes CASSPGGDQPQHF.

CDR3 DNA sequence: TGTGCCAGCAGTGGGCAGTTCCGGAACACTGAAGCTTTCTTT. It codes for CASSGQFRNTEAFF. The chain is built from TRBV25-1 and TRBJ1-1; D not certain. Germline loops: CDR1 MGHDK, CDR2 SYGVNS. CDR3 length equals 14 residues. V was shortened by 4 bases and J by 1 base, with 10 bases between the two germline ends.

CDR3 protein: CASSNYPTLRRAKNIQYF. The CDR3 bases are TGTGCCAGTAGTAACTATCCTACCCTGAGAAGAGCCAAAAACATTCAGTACTTC. The chain links TRBV19 to TRBJ2-4, with D unclear. From germline, CDR1 is LNHDA and CDR2 SQIVND (reference sequence). This CDR3 has 18 residues. Between the trimmed V and J ends, which lost 4 bases and 0 bases, there was a span of 19 bases.

The chain has TRBV20-1 and TRBJ1-4, with D possibly matching TRBD1 (5 bases). The CDR3 runs 13 residues. Germline V gene data show CDR1 as DFQATT and CDR2 as SNEGSKA (reference sequence). V was cut by 3 bases and J by 3 bases, with 8 bases left in between. The CDR3 DNA reads as TGCAGTGCTAGTAGGGGTGCTAATGAAAAACTGTTTTTT. It codes for CSASRGANEKLFF.

The rearrangement links TRBV6-5 to TRBJ1-6; 10 bases fit TRBD1. The CDR3 spans 12 residues. Germline loops: CDR1 MNHEY, CDR2 SVGAGI. With 8 bases clipped from V and 13 bases from J, the junction kept 5 bases outside the gene matches. CDR3 in amino acids: CASRDRGFPLHF. In nucleotides, the CDR3 is TGTGCCAGCCGGGACAGGGGTTTCCCCCTCCACTTT.